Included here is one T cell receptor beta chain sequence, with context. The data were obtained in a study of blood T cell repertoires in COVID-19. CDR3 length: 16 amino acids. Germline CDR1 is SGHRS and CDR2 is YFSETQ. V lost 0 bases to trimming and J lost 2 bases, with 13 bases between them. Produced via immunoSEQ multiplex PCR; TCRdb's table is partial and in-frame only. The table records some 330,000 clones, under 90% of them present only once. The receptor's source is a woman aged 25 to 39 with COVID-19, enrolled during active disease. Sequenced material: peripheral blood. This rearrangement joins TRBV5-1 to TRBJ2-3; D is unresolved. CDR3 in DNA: TGCGCCAGCAGCTTGGGAGTCGAAGAAGTCACAGATACGCAGTATTTT. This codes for CASSLGVEEVTDTQYF.